A single sample gave rise to the 8 T cell receptor beta chains below, sequenced in a study of OX40 agonist ivuxolimab in advanced cancers. Clones were sequenced by immunoSEQ multiplex PCR, and TCRdb holds only the in-frame ones, with some missing. The data show about 38,000 clones, about 82% seen once. This material consisted of CD4+ or CD8+ T cells sorted from blood, taken in a trial of the OX40 agonist ivuxolimab. All receptors come from an adult with an advanced solid tumor such as melanoma, head and neck, liver or kidney cancer.

The rearrangement links TRBV6-4 to TRBJ2-2, with 7 positions matching TRBD1. This CDR3 contains 14 residues. Per germline, CDR1 MRHNA and CDR2 SNTAGT. The J segment lost 3 bases and the V segment lost 3 bases, leaving 1 base of the junction unmatched. CDR3 DNA: TGTGCCAGCAGTGAACAGGGGCACACCGGGGAGCTGTTTTTT. This gives the protein CASSEQGHTGELFF.

The V gene is TRBV19, the J gene TRBJ1-1, with TRBD1 matching 12 bases. Germline CDR1 and CDR2: LNHDA and SQIVND (reference sequence). This CDR3 has 18 amino acids. Germline trimming cut 3 bases from V and 1 base from J; bases unmatched to any gene: 9. CDR3 loop: CASSMDLGQGAANTEAFF. The CDR3 DNA is TGTGCCAGTAGTATGGATTTGGGACAGGGGGCCGCGAACACTGAAGCTTTCTTT.

The rearrangement links TRBV4-3 to TRBJ2-7, with D unresolved. This CDR3 has 14 amino acids. Trimming took off 0 bases at V and 2 bases at J, with 8 bases between the two ends. CDR1 is LGHNA and CDR2 is YSLEER in the germline V gene. CDR3 residues: CASSQEFLTYEQYF. The CDR3 DNA reads as TGCGCCAGCAGCCAAGAGTTCCTTACCTACGAGCAGTACTTC.

V gene TRBV6-1 combines with J gene TRBJ2-7; the D gene is possibly TRBD1 (6 bases). Germline V CDR1 and CDR2: MNHNS, SASEGT. The CDR3 consists of 13 residues. The ends were cut back, 6 bases at V and 3 bases at J, with 12 bases in the middle. The CDR3 sequence is CASRPLDSYEQYF. Written as DNA, the CDR3 is TGTGCCAGCAGACCACTGGACAGCTACGAGCAGTACTTC.

This sequence joins TRBV28 and TRBJ1-2; 8 bases fit TRBD1. J lost 5 bases, V lost 2 bases, and 10 bases had no gene match. There are 16 residues in the CDR3. The germline CDR1 and CDR2 sequences are MDHEN and SYDVKM. The CDR3 sequence: CASSLQGAGGEYGYTF. As DNA, the CDR3 is TGTGCCAGCAGTTTACAGGGGGCTGGGGGGGAGTATGGCTACACCTTC.

This clone occurred a few times. The J gene is TRBJ2-6, the V gene TRBV18, with D maybe TRBD1 (6 bases). V lost 5 bases and J 0 bases, leaving 23 bases between the germline ends. The germline V gene encodes CDR1 KGHSH and CDR2 LQKENI. This CDR3 contains 20 residues. The CDR3: CASSKPGPRGPFSGANVLTF. The CDR3 DNA follows: TGTGCCAGCTCAAAACCAGGGCCCAGGGGCCCCTTCTCTGGGGCCAACGTCCTGACTTTC.

V and J are TRBV18 and TRBJ2-5, with D maybe TRBD2 (6 bases). The CDR3 spans 14 residues. Germline V CDR1 and CDR2: KGHSH, LQKENI. V lost 0 bases and J lost 4, with 9 bases in between. This CDR3 reads CASSPPGGGETQYF. As DNA, the CDR3 is TGTGCCAGCTCACCACCGGGAGGTGGAGAGACCCAGTACTTC.

The chain uses TRBV7-8 and TRBJ2-7, with 9 positions matching TRBD1. This CDR3 region has 16 residues. Germline V lookup: CDR1 SGHVS, CDR2 FQNEAQ. The junction had 10 bases not matched to a gene; V was cut back by 6 bases and J by 1 base. The DNA for the CDR3 is TGTGCCAGCAGGCCACAGGGGGCGGTAGGATCCTACGAGCAGTACTTC. Its protein product is CASRPQGAVGSYEQYF.